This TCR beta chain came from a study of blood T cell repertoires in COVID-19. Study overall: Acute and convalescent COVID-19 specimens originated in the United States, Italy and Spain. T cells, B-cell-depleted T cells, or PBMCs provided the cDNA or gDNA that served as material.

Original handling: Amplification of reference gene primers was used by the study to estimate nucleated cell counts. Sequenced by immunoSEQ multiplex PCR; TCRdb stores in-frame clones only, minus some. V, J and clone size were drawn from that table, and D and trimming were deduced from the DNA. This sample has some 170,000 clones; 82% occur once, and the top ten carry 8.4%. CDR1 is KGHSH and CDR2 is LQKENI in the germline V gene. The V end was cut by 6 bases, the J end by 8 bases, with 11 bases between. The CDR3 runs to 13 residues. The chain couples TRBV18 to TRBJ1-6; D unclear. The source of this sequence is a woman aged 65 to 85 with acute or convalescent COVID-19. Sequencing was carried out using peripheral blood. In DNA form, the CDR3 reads TGTGCCAGCTCCCGCGGCGGAGATTCACCCCTCCACTTT. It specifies CASSRGGDSPLHF.